The clone carrying this T cell receptor beta chain has only a few counts. Its antigen is as yet unknown. This entry comes from a study of identifying expanded T cells in peripheral blood. During the collection period, no donor immune events like infections were recorded. Study conclusions and caveats: Clone count variance between roughly 2-week samples rose with total template count.

Only in-frame clones appear in the TCRdb table, and some are missing; sequencing was by immunoSEQ multiplex PCR. Among 85,000 to 100,000 clones listed, about 87% were seen once. Source material: blood. The sequence was obtained from a person aged 18 to 75 in good health.

In DNA form, the CDR3 reads TGTGCCAGCAGCCCCTCTAACAGGGGTTCCTACGAGCAGTACTTC. The encoded protein is CASSPSNRGSYEQYF. The J gene is TRBJ2-7, the V gene TRBV25-1; TRBD1 matches at 7 bases. V gave up 6 bases and J gave up 1 base; unmatched junction bases: 9. There are 15 residues in the CDR3. CDR1 and CDR2 (germline): MGHDK, SYGVNS.